The next 26 T cell receptor beta chains were all read from a single sample in a study of shared clonotypes between healthy human individuals. The protocol was immunoSEQ multiplex PCR, while the TCRdb copy is restricted to in-frame clones and leaves out a portion. This table has over a million clones, around 78% appearing once. The sample taken for sequencing was memory CD4+ T cells from PBMCs. Sample subset: CD45RA-negative fraction. These TCRs come from a man in his late teens or twenties in good health. Some clones in this sample may be carry-over from other donors' samples.

This clone has a count of ten or more. The chain uses TRBV4-3 and TRBJ1-4; a possible D gene is TRBD1 (6 bases). The CDR3 loop spans 17 amino acids. CDR1 is LGHNA and CDR2 is YSLEER in the germline V gene. Trimming took off 1 base at V and 0 bases at J, with 12 bases between the two ends. CDR3 loop: CASSQATGTPTNEKLFF. The CDR3 nucleotides are TGCGCCAGCAGCCAAGCAACCGGGACACCAACTAATGAAAAACTGTTTTTT.

The chain recombines TRBV7-8 with TRBJ2-3, with TRBD2 identical over 8 bases. The CDR3 runs 15 residues. CDR1 is SGHVS and CDR2 is FQNEAQ in the germline V gene. Unmatched junction bases numbered 8, after V lost 4 bases and J lost 5 bases. The CDR3 region has the DNA TGTGCCAGCAGCTATGACGGGGGGGCAGGAGATACGCAGTATTTT. It yields the protein CASSYDGGAGDTQYF.

This clone was observed once. This sequence may be a read error, since a much larger clone differs from it by one base. J is TRBJ1-3 and V is TRBV9; the D is unclear. Germline CDR1 and CDR2: SGDLS and YYNGEE. V dropped 5 bases and J dropped 4 bases, with 7 bases sitting between them. The CDR3 totals 12 residues. The CDR3 reads CASSEAGNTIYF. CDR3 DNA: TGTGCCAGCAGTGAGGCCGGAAACACCATATATTTT.

The genes are TRBV5-4 and TRBJ2-3, with a tentative D call TRBD2 (5 bases). Germline CDR1 and CDR2: SGHNT and YYREEE (reference sequence). The CDR3 contains 14 residues. Trimming left V 4 bases short and J 5 bases short, with 14 bases between. DNA for the CDR3: TGTGCCAGCAGCGTGGACTCAGCCGGAGATACGCAGTATTTT. Protein sequence: CASSVDSAGDTQYF.

The DNA for the CDR3 is TGTGCCAGCAGCCCACAGGGTGTTGGAAACACCATATATTTT. Translation: CASSPQGVGNTIYF. This chain connects TRBV9 to TRBJ1-3; tentative D call: TRBD1 (6 bases). There are 14 residues in the CDR3. Trimming removed 4 bases at V and 3 bases at J, with 11 bases between. CDR1 and CDR2 (germline): SGDLS, YYNGEE.

Concerning this clone: Other nucleotide sequences from this sample produce the same CDR3. The genes are TRBV9 and TRBJ2-1; 10 nucleotides line up with TRBD2. The V gene's germline CDR1 is SGDLS and CDR2 YYNGEE. The V gene end was trimmed by 0 bases and the J gene end by 5 bases; junction bases not matched to a gene: 2. The CDR3 loop spans 15 amino acids. In DNA, the CDR3 is TGTGCCAGCAGCGTAGGACTAGCGGGTAACAATGAGCAGTTCTTC. Residues: CASSVGLAGNNEQFF.

The chain employs TRBV7-9 and TRBJ2-1, with 15 bases fitting TRBD2. V shed 5 bases, J shed 1 base, and the junction held 3 bases outside the gene matches. The CDR3 loop spans 17 amino acids. The germline gives CDR1 SEHNR, CDR2 FQNEAQ (reference sequence). The CDR3 DNA sequence: TGTGCCAGCAGCCAAGGACTAGCGGGAGGGTCCTACAATGAGCAGTTCTTC. It encodes CASSQGLAGGSYNEQFF.

This chain links TRBV6-1 with TRBJ1-3; D not resolved. V was clipped by 7 bases and J by 0 bases, with 10 bases between them. This CDR3 has 14 amino acids. Germline lookup yields CDR1 MNHNS and CDR2 SASEGT. In nucleotides, the CDR3 is TGTGCCAGCATTAAGGAGGCCTCTGGAAACACCATATATTTT. Protein: CASIKEASGNTIYF.

V is TRBV14 and J is TRBJ2-5; TRBD2 is a possible D gene (6 bases). Germline loops: CDR1 SGHDN, CDR2 FVKESK. This CDR3 has 15 amino acids. V dropped 0 bases and J dropped 5 bases, with 13 bases sitting between them. The CDR3 loop is CASSQDLRGIETQYF. The CDR3 DNA reads TGTGCCAGCAGCCAAGATCTCCGGGGGATCGAGACCCAGTACTTC.

A note on this clone: A single base separates this from a much larger clone, so it may be a read error. The CDR3: CASSPYAGGPHETQYF. Here the CDR3 DNA reads TGCGCCAGCAGCCCGTATGCGGGGGGCCCACACGAGACCCAGTACTTC. J is TRBJ2-5 and V is TRBV4-3, with 8 bases fitting TRBD2. The CDR3 length is 16 residues. The V gene's germline CDR1 is LGHNA and CDR2 YSLEER. V shed 4 bases and J 5 bases; nucleotides not matched to a gene: 12.

The rearrangement joins TRBV7-2 to TRBJ1-5; D may be TRBD1 (5 bases). V dropped 8 bases and J dropped 2 bases, with 10 bases sitting between them. The CDR3 is 13 residues long. CDR1 and CDR2 (germline): SGHTA, FQGNSA. CDR3 region: CASGGRGNQPQHF. Here the CDR3 DNA reads TGTGCCAGCGGGGGACGGGGCAATCAGCCCCAGCATTTT.

V gene TRBV6-5 combines with J gene TRBJ1-1; D remains ambiguous. This CDR3 is 14 amino acids long. Germline CDR1 and CDR2: MNHEY and SVGAGI. V shed 5 bases and J shed 4 bases, with 14 bases lying between them. CDR3 coding DNA: TGTGCCAGCAGTGTCAACCCTTGGAGCACTGAAGCTTTCTTT. Translation: CASSVNPWSTEAFF.

The CDR3 region has the DNA TGTGCCAGCAGCCCCAGGGGAAACTCTGGAAACACCATATATTTT. Its translation: CASSPRGNSGNTIYF. The rearrangement joins TRBV7-2 to TRBJ1-3; a weak D match, TRBD1 (6 bases). This CDR3 is 15 amino acids long. Per germline, CDR1 SGHTA and CDR2 FQGNSA. V was trimmed by 5 bases and J by 0 bases, leaving 11 bases between them.

The J gene is TRBJ2-5, the V gene TRBV11-2; D may be TRBD1 or TRBD2 (5 bases each). Germline CDR1 and CDR2: SGHAT and FQNNGV. The CDR3 runs 14 residues. The V and J ends lost 4 bases and 4 bases respectively, with 13 bases between them. The CDR3 loop reads CASSSGPVGETQYF. In DNA form, the CDR3 reads TGTGCCAGCAGCTCGGGACCCGTCGGAGAGACCCAGTACTTC.

The J gene is TRBJ2-6, the V gene TRBV7-8; D may correspond to TRBD1 or TRBD2 (5 bases each). Per the germline V gene, CDR1 is SGHVS and CDR2 is FQNEAQ. CDR3 length: 17 amino acids. V was cut by 3 bases and J by 0 bases, with 12 bases left in between. The CDR3 loop reads CASSFWQGASGANVLTF. CDR3 DNA: TGTGCCAGCAGCTTCTGGCAGGGAGCCTCTGGGGCCAACGTCCTGACTTTC.

The V and J genes are TRBV27 and TRBJ1-2, with D uncertain. V dropped 2 bases and J dropped 0 bases, with 10 bases sitting between them. CDR3 length: 15 residues. The V gene's germline CDR1 is MNHEY and CDR2 SMNVEV (reference sequence). The chain's CDR3 is CASSLKPGANYGYTF. The CDR3 nucleotides are TGTGCCAGCAGTTTAAAGCCCGGAGCTAACTATGGCTACACCTTC.

The CDR3 sequence is CASGENTGELFF. The DNA for the CDR3 is TGTGCCTCCGGGGAGAACACCGGGGAGCTGTTTTTT. This sequence joins TRBV30 and TRBJ2-2; possibly TRBD2 for D (5 bases). This CDR3 has 12 amino acids. CDR1 and CDR2 from the germline V gene are GTSNPN and SVGIG (reference sequence). The V gene lost 7 bases and the J gene lost 1 base, with 7 bases spanning the gap.

This chain joins TRBV28 and TRBJ1-1; D gene uncertain. The CDR3 loop spans 17 amino acids. Trimming left V 6 bases short and J 3 bases short, with 23 bases between. CDR1 and CDR2 (germline): MDHEN, SYDVKM. The CDR3 spells CASRLVQLRVQDTEAFF. The CDR3 DNA is TGTGCCAGCAGGCTGGTCCAGCTGAGGGTTCAAGACACTGAAGCTTTCTTT. The variable domain in full, completed from reference TRBV28 and TRBJ1-1, reads DVKVTQSSRYLVKRTGEKVFLECVQDMDHENMFWYRQDPGLGLRLIYFSYDVKMKEKGDIPEGYSVSREKKERFSLILESASTNQTSMYLCASRLVQLRVQDTEAFFGQGTRLTVV.

The V call is TRBV6-5, the J call TRBJ1-4; 9 bases agree with TRBD1. The CDR3 totals 15 residues. The germline gives CDR1 MNHEY, CDR2 SVGAGI. V lost 6 bases, J lost 6 bases, and 8 bases stayed unmatched. CDR3 bases: TGTGCCAGCAGCAAAGGAAGACAGGGGGATGAAAAACTGTTTTTT. It encodes CASSKGRQGDEKLFF.

The chain recombines TRBV5-4 with TRBJ2-3; D is unresolved. In germline, CDR1 is SGHNT, CDR2 YYREEE (reference sequence). The germline V and J ends were trimmed by 0 bases and 5 bases, with 13 bases remaining between them. This CDR3 is 15 amino acids long. The DNA for the CDR3 is TGTGCCAGCAGCTTGGGTCGTGGGTTCGAAGATACGCAGTATTTT. Its protein is CASSLGRGFEDTQYF.

V is TRBV5-4 and J is TRBJ2-5; weak D call: TRBD1 (6 bases). The CDR3 is made up of 14 amino acids. Germline V gene lookup returns CDR1 SGHNT and CDR2 YYREEE (reference sequence). Trimming left V 1 base short and J 7 bases short, with 14 bases between. In DNA, the CDR3 is TGTGCCAGCAGCTTGCGGACAGTCTCTGGGACCCAGTACTTC. Its translation is CASSLRTVSGTQYF. Combining the CDR3 with reference TRBV5-4 and TRBJ2-5 gives the whole variable domain ETGVTQSPTHLIKTRGQQVTLRCSSQSGHNTVSWYQQALGQGPQFIFQYYREEENGRGNFPPRFSGLQFPNYSSELNVNALELDDSALYLCASSLRTVSGTQYFGPGTRLLVL.

In the case of this clone: This CDR3 is also generated by other DNA sequences in the sample. DNA of the CDR3: TGTGCCAGCAGTTTATGGGCGGGAGGGGGTGAGACCCAGTACTTC. Translation gives CASSLWAGGGETQYF. The V gene is TRBV27, the J gene TRBJ2-5, with TRBD2 matching over 9 bases. J was trimmed by 5 bases and V by 1 base; bases with no gene match: 5. From germline, CDR1 is MNHEY and CDR2 SMNVEV (reference sequence). The CDR3 runs to 15 residues.

The V and J genes are TRBV7-9 and TRBJ1-2, with 8 positions matching TRBD1. This CDR3 spans 14 amino acids. CDR1 and CDR2 (germline): SEHNR, FQNEAQ (reference sequence). The V and J ends lost 5 bases and 7 bases, in that order; junction bases with no gene match: 9. The CDR3, as DNA: TGTGCCAGCAGCGTTGGACAGGGCCGGGGTGGCTACACCTTC. Protein: CASSVGQGRGGYTF.

This clone appeared a single time. The rearrangement joins TRBV19 to TRBJ1-2, with no clear D. CDR3 length equals 14 residues. Germline lookup yields CDR1 LNHDA and CDR2 SQIVND (reference sequence). V shed 5 bases and J shed 0 bases, with 10 bases lying between them. The CDR3 loop reads CASSPRETNYGYTF. For the CDR3, the DNA is TGTGCCAGTAGTCCGCGGGAGACTAACTATGGCTACACCTTC.

Only one count was recorded for this clone. This sequence joins TRBV7-9 and TRBJ2-3; D call uncertain. V was pared by 4 bases and J by 4 bases, with 12 bases between. CDR3 length equals 14 residues. Germline CDR1 SEHNR, CDR2 FQNEAQ (reference sequence). The CDR3 coding sequence is TGTGCCAGCAGCTATCATACCGTCGCAGATACGCAGTATTTT. Translated, it gives CASSYHTVADTQYF. Filled out from reference TRBV7-9 and TRBJ2-3, the complete variable domain reads DTGVSQNPRHKITKRGQNVTFRCDPISEHNRLYWYRQTLGQGPEFLTYFQNEAQLEKSRLLSDRFSAERPKGSFSTLEIQRTEQGDSAMYLCASSYHTVADTQYFGPGTRLTVL.

About this clone: The identical CDR3 is also encoded by other nucleotide sequences in the sample. The chain recombines TRBV10-3 with TRBJ1-2; perhaps TRBD1 as D (5 bases). The CDR3 sequence is 13 residues long. In germline, CDR1 is ENHRY, CDR2 SYGVKD. V was trimmed by 4 bases and J by 1 base, leaving 7 bases between them. For the CDR3, the DNA is TGTGCCATCAGTGGGGACGGTAACTATGGCTACACCTTC. It yields the protein CAISGDGNYGYTF.